This TCR beta chain was identified in a study of CD8+CD57+ T cells in acquired aplastic anemia. Across the study: Sorted CD4+ and CD8+ cell DNA averaged about 3 ug. General observations from the study: Patients and healthy controls showed no significant CD8+ Simpson's diversity difference. It was found that 25 to 35 CD8+ CDR3 sequences were shared between patients and controls.

Template material for TCR beta VDJ and CDR3 profiling consisted of genomic DNA. TCRdb fed the reads into MiXCR, producing one record per CDR3 protein. The sample has about 270,000 distinct CDR3 sequences, around 60% seen once. The CDR3 contains 15 residues. In germline, CDR1 is SEHNR, CDR2 FQNEAQ (reference sequence). V shed 11 bases, J shed 3 bases, and the junction held 12 bases outside the gene matches. Points on this clonotype: Its antigen is as yet unknown.

The TCR comes from a human donor with severe aplastic anemia or a healthy control (not recorded which). The sequenced sample consisted of sorted CD4+, CD8+, or CD8+CD57+ T cells (not recorded which) from PBMCs. This rearrangement joins TRBV7-9 to TRBJ2-5; 10 bases match TRBD2. This CDR3 is CAGPTPSGREETQYF. CDR3 DNA sequence: TGTGCCGGACCAACGCCCAGCGGGAGGGAAGAGACCCAGTACTTC.